What follows are 15 T cell receptor beta chains derived from one specimen sequenced in a study of blood T cell repertoires in COVID-19. The assay was immunoSEQ multiplex PCR, and TCRdb's table has in-frame clones only and misses some. The table includes some 170,000 clones, approximately 80% detected once. The sequenced material came from PBMCs or T cells enriched from blood (not recorded which). These receptors all come from a man aged 50 to 59 who had recovered from COVID-19.

V and J are TRBV4-2 and TRBJ2-3; 9 bases line up with TRBD1. Looked up from germline, CDR1 is LGHNA and CDR2 is YNFKEQ. The ends lost 1 base at V and 4 bases at J; junction bases unmatched: 6. The CDR3 runs to 16 residues. CDR3 DNA: TGTGCCAGCAGCCAAGGCCGGACAGGGGAAGCAGATACGCAGTATTTT. As protein: CASSQGRTGEADTQYF.

This chain uses TRBV3-1 (or the pseudogene TRBV3-2) with TRBJ2-5; 9 nucleotides align to TRBD2. The ends lost 5 bases at V and 5 bases at J; junction bases unmatched: 6. Germline V gene lookup returns CDR1 LGHDT and CDR2 YNNKEL (reference sequence). This CDR3 is built from 14 residues. The CDR3 reads CASSNGLARETQYF. The CDR3 coding sequence is TGTGCCAGCAGCAATGGACTAGCGCGGGAGACCCAGTACTTC.

V gene TRBV4-1 combines with J gene TRBJ2-2; 7 bases fit TRBD1. The J segment lost 2 bases and the V segment lost 0 bases, leaving 3 bases of the junction unmatched. CDR3 length: 16 residues. Germline-derived CDR1 and CDR2 are MGHRA and YSYEKL. CDR3 loop: CASSQEYRGNTGELFF. CDR3 bases: TGCGCCAGCAGCCAAGAATACAGGGGAAACACCGGGGAGCTGTTTTTT.

There are a few counts of this clone. The chain uses TRBV6-6 and TRBJ2-7, with TRBD2 identical over 7 bases. From germline, CDR1 is MNHNY and CDR2 SVGAGI (reference sequence). This CDR3 contains 14 residues. Germline trimming cut 7 bases from V and 1 base from J; bases unmatched to any gene: 7. The CDR3 DNA follows: TGTGCCAGCACTCCGACTAGCCTTTCCTACGAGCAGTACTTC. It codes for CASTPTSLSYEQYF.

V gene TRBV6-1 combines with J gene TRBJ2-6; TRBD2 is a possible D gene (5 bases). Germline V CDR1 and CDR2: MNHNS, SASEGT. This CDR3 spans 17 amino acids. V lost 1 base and J lost 2, with 12 bases in between. As DNA, the CDR3 is TGTGCCAGCAGTGAAGACACGAGGGTGGCTGGGGCCAACGTCCTGACTTTC. As protein: CASSEDTRVAGANVLTF.

This clone was detected once. This chain connects TRBV19 to TRBJ1-5, with D maybe TRBD1 (5 bases). The CDR3 covers 19 residues. Germline V gene data show CDR1 as LNHDA and CDR2 as SQIVND (reference sequence). V was clipped by 3 bases and J by 0 bases, with 21 bases between them. CDR3 residues: CASSINRNTGVYSNQPQHF. The CDR3 nucleotides are TGTGCCAGTAGTATTAACAGGAACACGGGCGTCTATAGCAATCAGCCCCAGCATTTT. The whole variable domain, filled in from reference TRBV19 and TRBJ1-5, reads DGGITQSPKYLFRKEGQNVTLSCEQNLNHDAMYWYRQDPGQGLRLIYYSQIVNDFQKGDIAEGYSVSREKKESFPLTVTSAQKNPTAFYLCASSINRNTGVYSNQPQHFGDGTRLSIL.

The chain combines TRBV19 with TRBJ1-1, with D uncertain. There are 13 residues in the CDR3. V lost 6 bases and J lost 0, with 8 bases in between. Germline CDR1 and CDR2: LNHDA and SQIVND (reference sequence). CDR3 sequence (DNA): TGTGCCAGTAGCCCGTACATGAACACTGAAGCTTTCTTT. This encodes CASSPYMNTEAFF.

The chain recombines TRBV12-3 or TRBV12-4 with TRBJ1-1; TRBD1 might be the D (5 bases). The CDR3 spans 12 residues. V was shortened by 6 bases and J by 4 bases, with 9 bases between the two germline ends. The CDR3, as DNA: TGTGCCAGCAGCAAGACAGTCACTGAAGCTTTCTTT. It encodes CASSKTVTEAFF.

This clone appeared once. A far larger clone is one base from this, pointing to a likely read error. The chain is built from TRBV7-3 and TRBJ2-2; D might be TRBD2 (5 bases). This CDR3 comprises 14 residues. Between the trimmed V and J ends, which lost 5 bases and 1 base, there was a span of 8 bases. Germline V gives CDR1 SGHTA, CDR2 FQGTGA. This CDR3 reads CASSPGLNTGELFF. CDR3 DNA: TGTGCCAGCAGCCCCGGACTGAACACCGGGGAGCTGTTTTTT.

V gene TRBV28 combines with J gene TRBJ1-2; TRBD1 is a possible D gene (6 bases). The CDR3 contains 15 residues. Germline CDR1 MDHEN, CDR2 SYDVKM. V lost 2 bases to trimming and J lost 4 bases, with 14 bases between them. The CDR3 nucleotides read TGTGCCAGCAGTTTAGGTGGGGGCGCGCTCTATGGCTACACCTTC. Translation gives CASSLGGGALYGYTF.

The gene calls are TRBV6-2 or TRBV6-3 and TRBJ1-6; D is unresolved. V was trimmed by 6 bases and J by 0 bases, leaving 12 bases between them. The CDR3 is 16 residues long. Germline V gene data show CDR1 as MNHEY and CDR2 as SVGEGT. CDR3: CASSARGSSYNSPLHF. CDR3 DNA: TGTGCCAGCAGCGCTAGAGGAAGCTCCTATAATTCACCCCTCCACTTT.

This clone came up once. Here the CDR3 reads CASSVTSSGANVLTF. CDR3 sequence (DNA): TGTGCCAGCAGCGTAACGAGCTCTGGGGCCAACGTCCTGACTTTC. The chain uses TRBV7-8 and TRBJ2-6; no definite D call. V gave up 5 bases and J gave up 0 bases, with 8 bases separating them. Germline assignment: CDR1 SGHVS and CDR2 FQNEAQ. The CDR3 runs to 15 residues.

The chain uses TRBV2 and TRBJ2-1; 13 bases match TRBD2. CDR3 size: 15 residues. Losses at the gene ends were 5 bases for V and 8 bases for J; bases not matched to a gene: 6. Per the germline V gene, CDR1 is SNHLY and CDR2 is FYNNEI. The DNA of the CDR3 is TGTGCCAGCAGTCGTAGGACTAGCGGGGGTGATGAGCAGTTCTTC. Translation: CASSRRTSGGDEQFF.

V and J are TRBV5-5 and TRBJ2-2; 8 positions match TRBD1. This CDR3 comprises 17 residues. Germline V gives CDR1 SGHKS, CDR2 YYEKEE (reference sequence). V shed 0 bases and J 5 bases; nucleotides not matched to a gene: 9. CDR3 bases: TGTGCCAGCAGCTTGGGTAGGACAGGGAGTTATACCGGGGAGCTGTTTTTT. Amino acids: CASSLGRTGSYTGELFF.

This clone has at least ten counts. The V call is TRBV6-5, the J call TRBJ1-2; 7 positions agree with TRBD1. The CDR3 is 15 amino acids. Germline loops: CDR1 MNHEY, CDR2 SVGAGI. Unmatched junction bases numbered 6, after V lost 5 bases and J lost 0 bases. DNA for the CDR3: TGTGCCAGCAGTCGGACAGGCTTTGCTAACTATGGCTACACCTTC. It specifies CASSRTGFANYGYTF.